The 9 T cell receptor beta chains presented below share a single source sample, sequenced in a study of identical twins. Each CDR3 protein gets one entry after TCRdb re-called the 5' RACE reads with MiXCR. The repertoire holds 450,000 to 600,000 distinct CDR3 sequences, with about 20% as singletons. This same sample was also part of a study on yellow fever vaccine responses in identical twins.

Sequencing was performed on CD4+ T cells sorted from blood. These receptors came from a woman younger than 30 in good health.

CDR3 sequence (DNA): TGTGCCAGCTCATCTACAGGGGAAAACACCATATATTTT. Its translation is CASSSTGENTIYF. V usage is TRBV18 and J usage is TRBJ1-3, with 7 nucleotides matching TRBD1. CDR3 size: 13 residues. Germline V gene lookup returns CDR1 KGHSH and CDR2 LQKENI. The junction had 4 bases not matched to a gene; V was cut back by 5 bases and J by 6 bases.

This clonotype was observed a few times. The V gene is TRBV6-5, the J gene TRBJ1-1; TRBD1 might be the D (5 bases). Germline loops: CDR1 MNHEY, CDR2 SVGAGI. CDR3 length: 16 residues. The V end was cut by 4 bases, the J end by 5 bases, with 20 bases between. The CDR3 loop reads CASSSRDGPIGTEAFF. DNA of the CDR3: TGTGCCAGCAGTTCCCGGGACGGCCCCATAGGGACTGAAGCTTTCTTT.

This clonotype was picked up a small number of times. The CDR3 DNA reads as TGCAGCGTTGGGGTAGAGAGGGGGGCCTCAGCCAAAAACATTCAGTACTTC. This codes for CSVGVERGASAKNIQYF. J is TRBJ2-4 and V is TRBV29-1, with D perhaps given as TRBD1 or TRBD2 (6 bases each). Trimming stripped 4 bases from V and 0 bases from J, with 19 bases between. The CDR3 runs to 17 residues. Germline-derived CDR1 and CDR2 are SQVTM and ANQGSEA.

The rearrangement uses TRBV7-2 and TRBJ2-3; the D gene is possibly TRBD2 (6 bases). V lost 4 bases and J lost 3, with 14 bases in between. In germline, CDR1 is SGHTA, CDR2 FQGNSA. This CDR3 spans 15 amino acids. CDR3 protein: CASSSGSLWTDTQYF. CDR3 in DNA: TGTGCCAGCAGCTCCGGGAGCCTATGGACAGATACGCAGTATTTT.

The J gene is TRBJ2-2, the V gene TRBV3-1; unclear D gene. The CDR3 spans 17 residues. The V gene's germline CDR1 is LGHDT and CDR2 YNNKEL (reference sequence). Trimming took 0 bases from V and 5 from J, leaving 16 bases between them. This CDR3 reads CASSQDPRWGKTGELFF. The CDR3 nucleotides are TGTGCCAGCAGCCAAGATCCCCGTTGGGGAAAGACCGGGGAGCTGTTTTTT.

In this sample, this clonotype turned up a few times. The chain has TRBV20-1 and TRBJ2-1; TRBD1 is a possible D gene (5 bases). With 7 bases removed from V and 9 bases from J, the gap between germline ends came to 16 bases. The germline CDR1 and CDR2 sequences are DFQATT and SNEGSKA (reference sequence). This CDR3 region has 12 residues. CDR3 nucleotide sequence: TGCAGTGGGACCGATCAGGGCAGTGAGCAGTTCTTC. Translating gives CSGTDQGSEQFF.

The table lists this clonotype with a count of one. The gene calls are TRBV29-1 and TRBJ2-3; 11 bases fit TRBD2. The CDR3 runs to 15 residues. Germline V gives CDR1 SQVTM, CDR2 ANQGSEA. Losses at the gene ends were 7 bases for V and 0 bases for J; bases not matched to a gene: 6. The CDR3 DNA reads as TGCAGCGCCGACAGGACTAGCGGGAGCACAGATACGCAGTATTTT. Translated: CSADRTSGSTDTQYF.

The genes are TRBV2 and TRBJ2-3; 13 nucleotides match TRBD2. From germline, CDR1 is SNHLY and CDR2 FYNNEI. CDR3 length: 17 amino acids. With V trimmed by 5 bases and J by 0 bases, 5 bases remained unmatched. CDR3: CASSQGLAGFSTDTQYF. CDR3 nucleotides: TGTGCCAGCAGTCAGGGACTAGCGGGGTTTAGCACAGATACGCAGTATTTT.

The gene calls are TRBV12-3 or TRBV12-4 and TRBJ1-4, with TRBD1 as a possible D gene (6 bases). The V end lost 7 bases, the J end lost 12 bases, and 15 bases lay between the germline ends. This CDR3 has 12 amino acids. The CDR3 DNA reads as TGTGCCAGCACTAATTACAGGGTGGAACTGTTTTTT. It yields the protein CASTNYRVELFF.